This is a list of T cell receptor beta chains from one sample in a study of CD8 T cells in Susac syndrome. TCRdb passed the immunoSEQ multiplex PCR reads through MiXCR, listing each CDR3 protein once. The sample includes about 200,000 distinct CDR3 sequences, 85% to 95% of them seen just once. Sequencing input: CD4+ T cells from PBMCs. These receptors originate from a human donor in good health. CDR3s include the opening cysteine and the closing phenylalanine or tryptophan. D genes are given only for firm matches. Clone size is not always given. Where it is, it says once, few, many or a class for expanded clones.

CASSPLGQARGNEQFF,TGTGCCAGCAGCCCTCTGGGGCAGGCTAGGGGCAATGAGCAGTTCTTC,.,TRBV7-2,.,TRBJ2-1
CASSLALGAQPQHF,TGCGCCAGCAGCTTGGCCCTGGGGGCCCAGCCCCAGCATTTT,.,TRBV5-1,.,TRBJ1-5
CASSLGSTGLIRELFF,TGTGCCAGCAGCTTGGGATCGACAGGCCTAATCCGGGAGCTGTTTTTT,.,TRBV5-4,.,TRBJ2-2
CASSLGPGQGYNEQFF,TGCGCCAGCAGCTTGGGACCGGGACAGGGTTACAATGAGCAGTTCTTC,.,TRBV5-1,TRBD1,TRBJ2-1
CASIQDLGTEAFF,TGTGCCAGCATCCAGGACCTAGGTACTGAAGCTTTCTTT,once,TRBV2,.,TRBJ1-1
CSDSPRLRKDGNTIYF,TGCAGTGACTCCCCGAGACTCCGAAAGGATGGAAACACCATATATTTT,.,TRBV20-1,.,TRBJ1-3
CSSGTPGTDTQYF,TGCAGCTCCGGGACCCCTGGCACAGATACGCAGTATTTT,once,TRBV20-1,.,TRBJ2-3
CSVGTSKNIQYF,TGCAGCGTTGGAACAAGCAAAAACATTCAGTACTTC,.,TRBV29-1,.,TRBJ2-4
CASSSGADQYF,TGTGCCAGCAGCTCTGGTGCGGATCAGTACTTC,.,TRBV7-9,.,TRBJ2-7
CASSGLVNTGELFF,TGTGCCAGCAGTGGACTAGTGAACACCGGGGAGCTGTTTTTT,once,TRBV2,.,TRBJ2-2
CASSLIRERYGANVLTF,TGTGCCAGCAGCTTAATCAGGGAACGATATGGGGCCAACGTCCTGACTTTC,.,TRBV7-9,.,TRBJ2-6
CAISRTSGALDTQYF,TGTGCCATCAGCCGGACTAGCGGGGCACTAGATACGCAGTATTTT,.,TRBV10-3,TRBD2,TRBJ2-3
CSARGTTGQGFDGYTF,TGCAGTGCTAGGGGGACCACGGGACAGGGGTTCGATGGCTACACCTTC,.,TRBV20-1,TRBD1,TRBJ1-2
CASSPGPRNTEAFF,TGTGCCAGCAGCCCCGGACCGCGGAACACTGAAGCTTTCTTT,.,TRBV7-3,.,TRBJ1-1
CSARPGLAGYEQYF,TGCAGTGCTAGACCGGGACTAGCGGGCTACGAGCAGTACTTC,.,TRBV20-1,TRBD2,TRBJ2-7
CSAPARQGQKLQYF,TGCAGTGCTCCTGCGAGACAGGGCCAGAAGCTTCAGTACTTC,.,TRBV20-1,TRBD1,TRBJ2-4
CASSSIRGGSYEQYF,TGTGCCAGCAGTTCGATCAGGGGAGGGTCCTACGAGCAGTACTTC,.,TRBV27,.,TRBJ2-7
CSAREPILIFDEQFF,TGCAGTGCTAGAGAGCCCATCTTGATTTTCGATGAGCAGTTCTTC,.,TRBV20-1,.,TRBJ2-1
CASSPGQRQETQYF,TGTGCCAGCAGCCCAGGACAGAGACAAGAGACCCAGTACTTC,.,TRBV11-2,.,TRBJ2-5
CASSSRPGQGISYEQYF,TGCGCCAGCAGCAGCCGCCCGGGGCAGGGGATCTCCTACGAGCAGTACTTC,.,TRBV4-1,.,TRBJ2-7
CASSLRTELKLFF,TGTGCCAGCAGCCTGAGGACAGAGTTAAAACTGTTTTTT,.,TRBV27,.,TRBJ1-4
CSAPGQGIMETQYF,TGCAGTGCTCCGGGACAGGGCATCATGGAGACCCAGTACTTC,.,TRBV20-1,TRBD1,TRBJ2-5
CASSPSSLSPLFF,TGTGCCAGCAGCCCGAGCTCGTTATCCCCCCTGTTCTTC,.,TRBV9,.,TRBJ2-1